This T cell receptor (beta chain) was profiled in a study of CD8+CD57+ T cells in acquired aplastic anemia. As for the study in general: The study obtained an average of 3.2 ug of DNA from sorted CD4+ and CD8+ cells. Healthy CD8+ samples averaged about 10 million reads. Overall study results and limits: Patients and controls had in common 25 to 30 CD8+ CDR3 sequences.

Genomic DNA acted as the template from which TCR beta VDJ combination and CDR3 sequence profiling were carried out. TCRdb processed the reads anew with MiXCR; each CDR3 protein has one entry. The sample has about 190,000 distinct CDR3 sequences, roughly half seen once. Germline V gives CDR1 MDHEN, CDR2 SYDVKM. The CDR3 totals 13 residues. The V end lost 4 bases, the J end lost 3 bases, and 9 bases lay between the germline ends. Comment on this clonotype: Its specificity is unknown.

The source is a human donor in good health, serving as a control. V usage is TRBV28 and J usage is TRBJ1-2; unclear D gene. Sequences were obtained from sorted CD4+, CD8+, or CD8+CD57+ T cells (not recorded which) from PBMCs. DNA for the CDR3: TGTGCCAGCAGTTGGCCCGCCCACTATGGCTACACCTTC. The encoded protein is CASSWPAHYGYTF.